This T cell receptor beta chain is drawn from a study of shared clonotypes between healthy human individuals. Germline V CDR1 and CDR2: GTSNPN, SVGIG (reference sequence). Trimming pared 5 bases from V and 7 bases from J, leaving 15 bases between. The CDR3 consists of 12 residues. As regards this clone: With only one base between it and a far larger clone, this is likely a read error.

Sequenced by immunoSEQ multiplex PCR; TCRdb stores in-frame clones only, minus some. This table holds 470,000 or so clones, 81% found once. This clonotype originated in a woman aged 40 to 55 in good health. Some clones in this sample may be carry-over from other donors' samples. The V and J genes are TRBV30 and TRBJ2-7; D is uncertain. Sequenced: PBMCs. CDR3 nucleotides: TGTGCCTGGGAGAGAGAAATTGGAGAGCAGTACTTC. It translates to CAWEREIGEQYF.